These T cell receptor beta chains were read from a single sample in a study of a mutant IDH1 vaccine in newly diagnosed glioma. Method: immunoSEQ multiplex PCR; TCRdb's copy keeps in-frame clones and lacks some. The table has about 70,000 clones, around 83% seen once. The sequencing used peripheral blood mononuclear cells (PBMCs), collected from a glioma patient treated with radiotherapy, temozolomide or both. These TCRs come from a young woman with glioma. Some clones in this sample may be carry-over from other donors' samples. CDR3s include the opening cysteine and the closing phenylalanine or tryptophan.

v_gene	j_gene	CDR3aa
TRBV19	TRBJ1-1	CASSIFSGDEAFF
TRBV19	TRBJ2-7	CASTPGGTGSSYEQYF
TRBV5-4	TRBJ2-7	CASSLAGQGSYEQYF
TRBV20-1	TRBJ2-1	CSARPNNEQFF
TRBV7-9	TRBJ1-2	CASSLVGANYGYTF
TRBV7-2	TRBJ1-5	CASSLRQGSNQPQHF
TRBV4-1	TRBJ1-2	CASSPAGQLNYGYTF
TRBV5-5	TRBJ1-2	CASSSPGQYIYGYTF
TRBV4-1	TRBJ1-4	CASSQEGGDRVTTNEKLFF
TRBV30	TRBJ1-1	CACVGTGWATEAFF
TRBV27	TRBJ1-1	CASRSGTYTEAFF
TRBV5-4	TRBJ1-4	CASSLAVSGSEKLFF
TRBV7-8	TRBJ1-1	CASSPNRDTFAFF
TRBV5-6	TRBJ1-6	CASSLGPGGGGTTLHF
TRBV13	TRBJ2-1	CASSQVNEQFF
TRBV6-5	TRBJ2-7	CASSPTDWSEQYF
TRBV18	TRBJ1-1	CASSPLLNRGTAEAFF
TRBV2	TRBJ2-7	CASKDYSYEQYF
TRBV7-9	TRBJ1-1	CASRDQGANTEAFF
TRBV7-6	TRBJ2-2	CASSLTPAGGVTGELFF